This T cell receptor beta chain is drawn from a study of pediatric ulcerative colitis. General study points: Compared with controls, ulcerative colitis showed greater blood-rectum clone sharing. Acute severe colitis showed lower rectal diversity from clonal expansions. A couple of rectal CDR3 clonotypes occurred in all ulcerative colitis patients.

Germline CDR1 and CDR2: MNHEY and SMNVEV (reference sequence). Unmatched junction bases numbered 6, after V lost 6 bases and J lost 4 bases. The CDR3 has 15 amino acids. Clones were sequenced by immunoSEQ multiplex PCR, and TCRdb holds only the in-frame ones, with some missing. The table shows 55,000 to 70,000 clones, with about 89% occurring only once. Comment on this clone: Its specificity is unknown.

This chain links TRBV27 with TRBJ1-4; 9 bases agree with TRBD1. The sample taken for sequencing was blood. This receptor was obtained from a boy aged 10-17 years who was a control in a study of pediatric ulcerative colitis. CDR3 sequence reads: CASSLEGQGNEKLFF. DNA for the CDR3: TGTGCCAGCAGCCTAGAGGGACAGGGTAATGAAAAACTGTTTTTT.